A single TCR beta chain is shown here with its context. Its antigen remains unidentified. Sample treatment: treatment-naive control, cytoreductive nephrectomy. Controls were unirradiated tumors from treatment-naive cytoreductive nephrectomy patients. Germline V CDR1 and CDR2: GTSNPN, SVGIG (reference sequence). V trimming: 0 bases; J trimming: 0 bases; junction bases outside the gene matches: 15. The CDR3 runs to 20 residues. The data originate from a study of radiation and T cells in renal cell carcinoma. Study outcomes and limitations: Top 100 clonotypes averaged approximately 50% in irradiated versus roughly 43% in nephrectomy-only tumors.

TCRdb's table, derived via immunoSEQ multiplex PCR, lists solely in-frame clones and lacks some. This sample has roughly 9,800 clones; 50% to 60% occur once, and the top ten carry less than 10%. The sample in question was tumor tissue, obtained from a patient whose treatment was nephrectomy without radiotherapy. The chain couples TRBV30 to TRBJ2-2; 8 bases match TRBD1. The clonotype originates from a man in his forties or fifties with renal cell carcinoma. CDR3 loop: CAWSVIPQGADTSNTGELFF. CDR3 sequence (DNA): TGTGCCTGGAGTGTAATCCCGCAGGGGGCAGATACGTCGAACACCGGGGAGCTGTTTTTT.